This T cell receptor (beta chain) was recovered during a study of T cell responses to AZD1222 COVID-19 vaccine. On this clone: What it binds is unknown.

Using immunoSEQ multiplex PCR, the repertoire was profiled, and TCRdb retains in-frame clones only, with some absent. This sample has approximately 180,000 clones, with about 89% found just once. Trimming pared 1 base from V and 5 bases from J, leaving 14 bases between. The CDR3 is 15 residues long. Germline CDR1 reads SGHVS; CDR2 reads FQNEAQ. Broader study findings: The study reported that nearly half of spike-specific TCRs target unmutated variant regions.

The rearrangement joins TRBV7-8 to TRBJ1-1; D is possibly TRBD1 (5 bases). The receptor was isolated from an adult in good health. Sequencing was performed on peripheral blood, taken on day 0 of AZD1222 vaccination. The CDR3 DNA is TGTGCCAGCAGCTTAGTGGCGGGGACTGGAACTGAAGCTTTCTTT. It is translated as CASSLVAGTGTEAFF.